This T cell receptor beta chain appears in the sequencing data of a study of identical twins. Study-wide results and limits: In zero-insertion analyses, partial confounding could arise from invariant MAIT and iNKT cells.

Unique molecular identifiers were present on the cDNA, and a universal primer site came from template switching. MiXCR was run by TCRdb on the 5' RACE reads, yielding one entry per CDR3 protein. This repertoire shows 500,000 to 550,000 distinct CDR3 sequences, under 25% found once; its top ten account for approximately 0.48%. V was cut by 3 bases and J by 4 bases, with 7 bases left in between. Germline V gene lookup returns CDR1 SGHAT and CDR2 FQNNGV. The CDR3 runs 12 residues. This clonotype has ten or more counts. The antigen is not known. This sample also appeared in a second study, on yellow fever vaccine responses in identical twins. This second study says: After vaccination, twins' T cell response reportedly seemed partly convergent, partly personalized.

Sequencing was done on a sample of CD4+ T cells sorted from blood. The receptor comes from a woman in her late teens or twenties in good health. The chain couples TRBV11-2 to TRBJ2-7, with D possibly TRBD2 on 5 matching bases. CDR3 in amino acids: CASSFTGYEQYF. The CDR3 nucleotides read TGTGCCAGCAGCTTTACGGGATACGAGCAGTACTTC. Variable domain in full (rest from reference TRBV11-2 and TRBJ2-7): EAGVAQSPRYKIIEKRQSVAFWCNPISGHATLYWYQQILGQGPKLLIQFQNNGVVDDSQLPKDRFSAERLKGVDSTLKIQPAKLEDSAVYLCASSFTGYEQYFGPGTRLTVT.